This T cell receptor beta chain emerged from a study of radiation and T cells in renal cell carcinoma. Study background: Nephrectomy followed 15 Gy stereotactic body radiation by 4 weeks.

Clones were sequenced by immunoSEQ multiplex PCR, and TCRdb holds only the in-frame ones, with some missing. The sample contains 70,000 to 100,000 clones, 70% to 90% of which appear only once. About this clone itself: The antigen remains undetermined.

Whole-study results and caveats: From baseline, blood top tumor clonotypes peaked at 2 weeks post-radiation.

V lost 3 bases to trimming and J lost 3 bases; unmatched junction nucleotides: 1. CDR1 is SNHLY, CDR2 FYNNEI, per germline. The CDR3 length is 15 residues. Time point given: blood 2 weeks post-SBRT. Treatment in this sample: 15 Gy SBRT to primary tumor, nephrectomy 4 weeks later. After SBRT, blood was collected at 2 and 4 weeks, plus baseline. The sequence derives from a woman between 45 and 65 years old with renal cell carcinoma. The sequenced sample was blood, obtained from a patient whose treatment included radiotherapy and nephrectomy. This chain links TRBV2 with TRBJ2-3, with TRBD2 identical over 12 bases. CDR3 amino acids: CASSEGLAGTDTQYF. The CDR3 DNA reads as TGTGCCAGCAGTGAGGGACTAGCGGGTACAGATACGCAGTATTTT. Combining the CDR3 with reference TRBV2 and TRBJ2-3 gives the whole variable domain EPEVTQTPSHQVTQMGQEVILRCVPISNHLYFYWYRQILGQKVEFLVSFYNNEISEKSEIFDDQFSVERPDGSNFTLKIRSTKLEDSAMYFCASSEGLAGTDTQYFGPGTRLTVL.